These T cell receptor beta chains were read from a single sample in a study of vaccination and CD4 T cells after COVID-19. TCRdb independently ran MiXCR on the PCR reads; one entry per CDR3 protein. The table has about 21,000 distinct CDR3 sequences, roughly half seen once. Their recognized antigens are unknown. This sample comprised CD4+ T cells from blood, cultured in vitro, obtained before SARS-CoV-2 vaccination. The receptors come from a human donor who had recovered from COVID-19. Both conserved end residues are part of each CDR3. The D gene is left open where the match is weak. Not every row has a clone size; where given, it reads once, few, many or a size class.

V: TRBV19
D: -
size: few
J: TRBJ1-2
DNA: TGTGCCAGTAGTCCCTCCGGGACAAACTATGGCTACACCTTC
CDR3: CASSPSGTNYGYTF

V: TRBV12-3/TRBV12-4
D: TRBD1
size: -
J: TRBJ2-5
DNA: TGTGCCAGCAGTTTAAGACAGGGGGTACCCTTCCAAGAGACCCAGTACTTC
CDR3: CASSLRQGVPFQETQYF

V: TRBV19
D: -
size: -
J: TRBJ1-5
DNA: TGTGCCAGTAGTTCCCACGGAGGTTCGTTCGGCAATCAGCCCCAGCATTTT
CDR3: CASSSHGGSFGNQPQHF

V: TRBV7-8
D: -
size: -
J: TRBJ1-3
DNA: TGTGCCAGCAAACCAGGGAGCTCTGGAAACACCATATATTTT
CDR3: CASKPGSSGNTIYF

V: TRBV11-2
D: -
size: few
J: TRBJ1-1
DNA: TGTGCCAGCACCGATTACAGGGCCACTGAAGCTTTCTTT
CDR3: CASTDYRATEAFF

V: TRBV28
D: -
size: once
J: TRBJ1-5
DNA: TGTGCCAGCAGTGGGCCTGCGGGGCAGGGGAACAATCAGCCCCAGCATTTT
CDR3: CASSGPAGQGNNQPQHF

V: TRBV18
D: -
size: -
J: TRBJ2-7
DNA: TGTGCCAGCTCACCCTCACAGACCTACGAGCAGTACTTC
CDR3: CASSPSQTYEQYF

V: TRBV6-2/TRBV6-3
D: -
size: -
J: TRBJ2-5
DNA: TGTGCCAGCAGAACTAGTGGTGAAGAGACCCAGTACTTC
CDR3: CASRTSGEETQYF

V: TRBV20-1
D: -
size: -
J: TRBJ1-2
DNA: TGCAGTGCTGGTGACGGGTCCTATGGCTACACCTTC
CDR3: CSAGDGSYGYTF

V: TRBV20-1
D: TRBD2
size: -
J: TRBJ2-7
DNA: TGCAGTGCTAGCAAAGAAGCGGGGTTCCTCTACGAGCAGTACTTC
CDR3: CSASKEAGFLYEQYF

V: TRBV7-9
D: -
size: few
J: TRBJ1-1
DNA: TGTGCCAGCAGCCTTCAGGCAGCGAACACTGAAGCTTTCTTT
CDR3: CASSLQAANTEAFF

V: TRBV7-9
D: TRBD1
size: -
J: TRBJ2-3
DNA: TGTGCCAGCCGCCATAATCCTAGGGGGCGAAAAGAAGATACGCAGTATTTT
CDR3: CASRHNPRGRKEDTQYF

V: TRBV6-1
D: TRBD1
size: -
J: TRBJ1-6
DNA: TGTGCCAGCCCCGGGACAGGGGGTAATTCACCCCTCCACTTT
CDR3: CASPGTGGNSPLHF

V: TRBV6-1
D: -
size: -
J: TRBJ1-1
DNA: TGTGCCAGCAGTACTCAAAACACTGAAGCTTTCTTT
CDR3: CASSTQNTEAFF

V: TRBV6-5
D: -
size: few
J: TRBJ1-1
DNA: TGTGCCAGCAGTTCCACCGGGATGGAGGGGACTGAAGCTTTCTTT
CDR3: CASSSTGMEGTEAFF

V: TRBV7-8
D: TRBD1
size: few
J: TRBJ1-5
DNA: TGTGCCAGCAGCCATGGGGCTAAACAGGGGCTCGCGTCCCTTCAGCCCCAGCATTTT
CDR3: CASSHGAKQGLASLQPQHF

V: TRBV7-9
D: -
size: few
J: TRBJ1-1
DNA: TGTGCCAGCAGCTTTGAGACTCGTACCCACACTGAAGCTTTCTTT
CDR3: CASSFETRTHTEAFF

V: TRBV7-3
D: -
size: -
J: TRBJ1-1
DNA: TGTGCCAGCAGCCCACGCCGGGCGGCTGAAGCTTTCTTT
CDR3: CASSPRRAAEAFF

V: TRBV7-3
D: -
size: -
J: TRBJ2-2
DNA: TGTGCCAGCAGCCCGAGGGGGAGGGCCACCGGGGAGCTGTTTTTT
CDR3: CASSPRGRATGELFF

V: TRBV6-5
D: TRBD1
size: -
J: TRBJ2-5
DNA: TGTGCCAGCAGTTATTCCGGGACAGGGGTCGGGGAGACCCAGTACTTC
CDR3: CASSYSGTGVGETQYF

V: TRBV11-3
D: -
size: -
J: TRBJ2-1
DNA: TGTGCCAGCAGCCCTGGGTTAGCGGACTACAATGAGCAGTTCTTC
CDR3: CASSPGLADYNEQFF

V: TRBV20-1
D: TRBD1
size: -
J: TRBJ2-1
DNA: TGCAGTGCTAGAGAAATTGGACAGGCAGCAGGTGAGCAGTTCTTC
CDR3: CSAREIGQAAGEQFF

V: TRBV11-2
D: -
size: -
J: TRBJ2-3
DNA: TGTGCCAGCAGCTTAGGAGTAACGGCGGGATCTACAGATACGCAGTATTTT
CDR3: CASSLGVTAGSTDTQYF

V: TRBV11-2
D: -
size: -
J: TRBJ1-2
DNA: TGTGCCAGCAGCTGGGGAAACTATGGCTACACCTTC
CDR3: CASSWGNYGYTF

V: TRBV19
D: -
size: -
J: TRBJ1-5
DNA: TGTGCCAGTAGTAACTTTCGACAGCCGGGGGATCAGCCCCAGCATTTT
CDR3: CASSNFRQPGDQPQHF

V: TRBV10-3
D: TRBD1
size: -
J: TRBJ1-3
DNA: TGTGCCATCAGTAAGACAGGGACAGACTCTGGAAACACCATATATTTT
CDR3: CAISKTGTDSGNTIYF

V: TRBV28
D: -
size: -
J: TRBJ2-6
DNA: TGTGCCAGCAGTCCGAGGGGGGCTGGGGCCAACGTCCTGACTTTC
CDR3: CASSPRGAGANVLTF

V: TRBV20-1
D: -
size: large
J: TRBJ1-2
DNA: TGCAGTGCTAGAGATCCCCGGGCCCCGTATGGCTACACCTTC
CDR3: CSARDPRAPYGYTF

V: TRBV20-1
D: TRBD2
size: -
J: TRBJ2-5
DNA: TGCAGTGCTAGCTCTTTGCTAGCGGGGGGGCAAAGTGGAGAGACCCAGTACTTC
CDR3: CSASSLLAGGQSGETQYF

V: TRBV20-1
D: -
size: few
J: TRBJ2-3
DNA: TGCAGTGAGACCATCTCTACCATCACAGATACGCAGTATTTT
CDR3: CSETISTITDTQYF

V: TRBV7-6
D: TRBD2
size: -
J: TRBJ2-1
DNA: TGTGCCAGCAGCTTAGGCGGGAGGGCCCATGAGCAGTTCTTC
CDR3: CASSLGGRAHEQFF

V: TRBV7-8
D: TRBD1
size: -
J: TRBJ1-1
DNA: TGTGCCAGCAGTTTACGGGACAGGGGTTCGAACACTGAAGCTTTCTTT
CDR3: CASSLRDRGSNTEAFF

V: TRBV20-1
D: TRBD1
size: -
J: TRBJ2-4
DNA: TGCAGTGCGTCCAGGGGGATACAAAACATTCAGTACTTC
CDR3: CSASRGIQNIQYF

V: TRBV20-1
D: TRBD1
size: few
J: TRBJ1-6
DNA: TGCAGTGCTAGTGGGGACAGTCACGGGGGTTCACCCCTCCACTTT
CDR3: CSASGDSHGGSPLHF

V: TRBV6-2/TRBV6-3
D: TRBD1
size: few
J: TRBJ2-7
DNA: TGTGCCAGCAGTTACTCCTGGACAGGGAACTACGAGCAGTACTTC
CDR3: CASSYSWTGNYEQYF

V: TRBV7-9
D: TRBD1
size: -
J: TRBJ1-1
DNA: TGTGCCAGCAGCTTAGAGACAGGGGGTAACATGTACACTGAAGCTTTCTTT
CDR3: CASSLETGGNMYTEAFF

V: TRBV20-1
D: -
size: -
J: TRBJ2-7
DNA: TGCAGTGCTGTTGCGGTGGGAGTAGACTACGAGCAGTACTTC
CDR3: CSAVAVGVDYEQYF

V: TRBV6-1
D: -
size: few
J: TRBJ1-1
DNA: TGTGCCAGCAGCCGGGAGTCGGGAGTCGCTTTCTTT
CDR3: CASSRESGVAFF

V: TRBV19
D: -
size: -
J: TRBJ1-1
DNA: TGTGCCAGTAGTCCCCAAACAGGAACCCCATCTGAAGCTTTCTTT
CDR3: CASSPQTGTPSEAFF

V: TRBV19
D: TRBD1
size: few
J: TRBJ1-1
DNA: TGTGCCAGTAGTATCAGGGGGGGGAACACTGAAGCTTTCTTT
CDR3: CASSIRGGNTEAFF

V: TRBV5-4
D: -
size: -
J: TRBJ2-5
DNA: TGTGCCAGCAGCTCGGAGGGGGCCGAGACCCAGTACTTC
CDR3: CASSSEGAETQYF

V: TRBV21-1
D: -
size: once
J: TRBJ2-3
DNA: TGTGCCAGCAGCCTTCGGACGGACGGGACAGATACGCAGTATTTT
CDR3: CASSLRTDGTDTQYF

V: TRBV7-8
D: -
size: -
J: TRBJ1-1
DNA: TGTGCCAGCAGACCCGGGGACATAAACACTGAAGCTTTCTTT
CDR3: CASRPGDINTEAFF

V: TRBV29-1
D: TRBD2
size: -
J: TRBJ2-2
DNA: TGCAGCGTAGGAACCCCTCCCGGGACTAGCTTAGCCGGGGAGCTGTTTTTT
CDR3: CSVGTPPGTSLAGELFF